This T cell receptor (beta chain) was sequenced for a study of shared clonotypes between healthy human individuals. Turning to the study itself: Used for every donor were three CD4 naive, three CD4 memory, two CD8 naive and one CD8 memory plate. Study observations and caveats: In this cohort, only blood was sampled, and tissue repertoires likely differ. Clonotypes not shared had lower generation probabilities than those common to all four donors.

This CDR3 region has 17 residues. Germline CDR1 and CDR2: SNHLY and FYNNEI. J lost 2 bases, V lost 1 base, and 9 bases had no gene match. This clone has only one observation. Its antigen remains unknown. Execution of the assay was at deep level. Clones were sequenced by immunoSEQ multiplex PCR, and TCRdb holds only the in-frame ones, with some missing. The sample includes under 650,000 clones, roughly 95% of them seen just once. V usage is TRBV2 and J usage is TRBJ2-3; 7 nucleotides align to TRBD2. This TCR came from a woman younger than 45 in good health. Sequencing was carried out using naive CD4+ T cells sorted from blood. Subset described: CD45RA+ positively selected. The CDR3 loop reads CASSEVPRERDTDTQYF. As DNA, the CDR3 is TGTGCCAGCAGTGAAGTACCGCGGGAGAGAGACACAGATACGCAGTATTTT.